The clone carrying this T cell receptor beta chain has just a few counts. Its antigen is not identified. The CDR3 sequence is 13 residues long. Trimming left V 6 bases short and J 4 bases short, with 13 bases between. The germline V gene has CDR1 DFQATT and CDR2 SNEGSKA (reference sequence). A second PCR, run for roughly 6 to 11 cycles, used a sample-barcoded 5' primer plus a J-beta primer mix. TCRdb called the 5' RACE reads again in MiXCR, with one record for every CDR3 protein. This table holds roughly 1.6 million distinct CDR3 sequences, roughly 30% found once. This record belongs to a study of blood T cells in healthy people across ages. Overall study findings and caveats: Percentage of naive T cells showed a strong correlation with TCR beta diversity.

No fewer than 7 million PBMCs went into each sample. The amount of total RNA extracted per sample was at least 5.5 micrograms. The source of this sequence is a woman aged 30 to 39 in good health. The source material was blood. The chain is built from TRBV20-1 and TRBJ2-1; D possibly corresponds to TRBD1 (6 bases). This CDR3 reads CSARPRGYNEQFF. In nucleotides, the CDR3 is TGCAGTGCGAGGCCTAGGGGGTACAATGAGCAGTTCTTC.